The clone carrying this T cell receptor beta chain was counted ten times or more. Its specificity is unknown. Germline V gives CDR1 SGHTA, CDR2 FQGNSA. The CDR3 consists of 13 residues. The trim removed 5 bases at V and 2 bases at J, leaving 2 bases unmatched. For TCRbeta, the library was prepared with unique molecular identifiers. TCRdb re-analysed the PCR reads in MiXCR, keeping a single row per CDR3 protein. The data hold about 440,000 distinct CDR3 sequences, with 43% observed a single time. This specimen comes from a study of T-cell reconstitution after alpha-beta-depleted transplantation in children. General observations from the study: Alpha-beta T cells about two months after transplant reportedly derived from several hundred expanded graft clones. Hyperexpanded clones declined; after one year, newly produced T cells mostly supplied diversity.

This TCR was recovered from a girl aged 2 to 9 with aplastic anemia, due to receive a stem cell transplant. The chain has TRBV7-2 and TRBJ2-5; 7 bases agree with TRBD1. The material was PBMCs, obtained before TCRalphabeta/CD19-depleted stem cell transplant. The CDR3 reads CASSRDRQETQYF. CDR3 DNA: TGTGCCAGCAGCCGGGACAGACAAGAGACCCAGTACTTC.